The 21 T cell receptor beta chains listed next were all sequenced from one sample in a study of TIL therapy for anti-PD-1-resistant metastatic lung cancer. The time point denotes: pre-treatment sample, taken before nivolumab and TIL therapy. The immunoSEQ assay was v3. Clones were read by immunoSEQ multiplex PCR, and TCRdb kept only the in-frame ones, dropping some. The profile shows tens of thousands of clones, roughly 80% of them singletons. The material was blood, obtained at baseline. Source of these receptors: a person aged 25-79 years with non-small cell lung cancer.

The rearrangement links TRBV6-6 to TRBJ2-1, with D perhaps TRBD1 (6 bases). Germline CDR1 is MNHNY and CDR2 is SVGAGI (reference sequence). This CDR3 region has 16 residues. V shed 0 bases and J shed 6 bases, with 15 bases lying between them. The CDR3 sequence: CASSYSGTTGFNEQFF. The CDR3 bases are TGTGCCAGCAGTTACTCCGGGACAACAGGTTTCAATGAGCAGTTCTTC.

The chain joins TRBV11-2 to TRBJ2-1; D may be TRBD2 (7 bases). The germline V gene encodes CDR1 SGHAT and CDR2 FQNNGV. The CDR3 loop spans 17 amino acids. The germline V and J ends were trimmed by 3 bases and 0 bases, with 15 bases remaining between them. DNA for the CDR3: TGTGCCAGCAGCTTGGAGGGGGGGAGGAGCTCCTACAATGAGCAGTTCTTC. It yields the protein CASSLEGGRSSYNEQFF.

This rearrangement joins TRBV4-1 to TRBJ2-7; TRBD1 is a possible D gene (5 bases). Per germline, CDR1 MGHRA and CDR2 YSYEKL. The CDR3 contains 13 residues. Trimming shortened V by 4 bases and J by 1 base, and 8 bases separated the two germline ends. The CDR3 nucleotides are TGCGCCAGCAGCCTTCGGACATCCTACGAGCAGTACTTC. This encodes CASSLRTSYEQYF.

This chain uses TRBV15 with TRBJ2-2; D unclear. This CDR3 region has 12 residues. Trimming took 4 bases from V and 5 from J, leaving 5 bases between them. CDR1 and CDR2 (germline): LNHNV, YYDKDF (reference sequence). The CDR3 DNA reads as TGTGCCACCAGCACATCTACCGGGGAGCTGTTTTTT. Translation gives CATSTSTGELFF.

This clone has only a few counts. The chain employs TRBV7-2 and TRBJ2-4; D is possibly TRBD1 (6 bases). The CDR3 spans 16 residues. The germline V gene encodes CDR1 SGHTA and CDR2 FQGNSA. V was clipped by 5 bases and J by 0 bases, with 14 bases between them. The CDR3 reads CASSPGQQLAKNIQYF. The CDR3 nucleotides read TGTGCCAGCAGCCCAGGACAGCAACTAGCCAAAAACATTCAGTACTTC.

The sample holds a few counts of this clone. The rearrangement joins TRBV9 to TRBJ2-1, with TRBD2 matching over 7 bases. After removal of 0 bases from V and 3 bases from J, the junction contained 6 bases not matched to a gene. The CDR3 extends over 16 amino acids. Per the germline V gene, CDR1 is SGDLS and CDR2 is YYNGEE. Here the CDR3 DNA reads TGTGCCAGCAGCGTAGCTCTGGGGGGGGACTACAATGAGCAGTTCTTC. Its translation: CASSVALGGDYNEQFF.

The CDR3 nucleotides are TGTGCCAGCACGGTGGCGGGGAACACTGAAGCTTTCTTT. It specifies CASTVAGNTEAFF. The rearrangement uses TRBV6-5 and TRBJ1-1; D remains ambiguous. V gave up 7 bases and J gave up 1 base, with 10 bases separating them. Germline CDR1 is MNHEY and CDR2 is SVGAGI. The CDR3 loop spans 13 amino acids.

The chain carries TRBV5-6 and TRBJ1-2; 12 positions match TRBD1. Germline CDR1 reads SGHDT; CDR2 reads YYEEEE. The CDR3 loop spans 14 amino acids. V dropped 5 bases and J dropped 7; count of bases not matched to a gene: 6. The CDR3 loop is CASSSGTGGSGYTF. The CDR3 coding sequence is TGTGCCAGCAGTTCCGGGACAGGGGGCTCTGGCTACACCTTC.

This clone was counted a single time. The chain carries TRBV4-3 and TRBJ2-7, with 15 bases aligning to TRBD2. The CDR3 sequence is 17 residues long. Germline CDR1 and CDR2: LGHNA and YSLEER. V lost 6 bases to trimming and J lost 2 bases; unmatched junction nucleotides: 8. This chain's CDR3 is CASSTGTSGRRAYEQYF. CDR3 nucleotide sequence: TGCGCCAGCAGTACCGGGACTAGCGGGAGGCGGGCCTACGAGCAGTACTTC.

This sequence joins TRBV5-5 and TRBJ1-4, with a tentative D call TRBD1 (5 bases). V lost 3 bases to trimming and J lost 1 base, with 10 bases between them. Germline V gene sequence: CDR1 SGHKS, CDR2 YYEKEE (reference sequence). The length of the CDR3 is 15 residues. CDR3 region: CASSWGLVTNEKLFF. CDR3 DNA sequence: TGTGCCAGCAGCTGGGGCTTGGTAACTAATGAAAAACTGTTTTTT.

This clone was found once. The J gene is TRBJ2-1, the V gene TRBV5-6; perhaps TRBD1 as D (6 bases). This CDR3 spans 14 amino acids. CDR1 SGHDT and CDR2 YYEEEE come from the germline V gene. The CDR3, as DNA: TGTGCACCTACAACAGGGAGCCCCTACAATGAGCAGTTCTTC. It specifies CAPTTGSPYNEQFF.

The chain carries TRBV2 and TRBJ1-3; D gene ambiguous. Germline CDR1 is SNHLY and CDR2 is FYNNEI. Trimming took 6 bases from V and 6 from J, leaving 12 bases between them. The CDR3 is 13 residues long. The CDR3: CASRPWGTNTIYF. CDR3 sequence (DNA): TGTGCCAGCAGGCCATGGGGAACAAACACCATATATTTT.

The CDR3 DNA reads as TGTGCCAGCAATCTGGGGTCCGGGGGACAAGAGACCCAGTACTTC. Protein product: CASNLGSGGQETQYF. This sequence joins TRBV5-4 and TRBJ2-5; tentatively, D is TRBD2 (6 bases). The V and J ends lost 6 bases and 2 bases respectively, with 17 bases between them. Germline assignment: CDR1 SGHNT and CDR2 YYREEE (reference sequence). The CDR3 contains 15 residues.

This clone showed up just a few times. CDR3 sequence: CSVSGTSGTETQYF. The DNA for the CDR3 is TGCAGCGTCTCCGGGACTAGCGGGACGGAGACCCAGTACTTC. The genes are TRBV29-1 and TRBJ2-5, with 13 bases fitting TRBD2. Germline loops: CDR1 SQVTM, CDR2 ANQGSEA. Losses at the gene ends were 6 bases for V and 5 bases for J; bases not matched to a gene: 6. The length of the CDR3 is 14 residues.

This chain's CDR3 is CASSSGGGSGEKLFF. The CDR3, as DNA: TGTGCCAGCAGCTCGGGAGGGGGATCCGGTGAAAAACTGTTTTTT. This chain connects TRBV5-4 to TRBJ1-4; possible D gene TRBD1, 6 bases. Germline V gene data show CDR1 as SGHNT and CDR2 as YYREEE (reference sequence). V lost 3 bases to trimming and J lost 7 bases, with 16 bases between them. The CDR3 is made up of 15 amino acids.

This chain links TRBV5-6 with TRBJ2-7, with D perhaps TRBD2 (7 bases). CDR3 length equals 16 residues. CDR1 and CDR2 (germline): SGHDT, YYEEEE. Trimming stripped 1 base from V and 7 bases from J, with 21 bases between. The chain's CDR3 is CASSLWGGGALEEQYF. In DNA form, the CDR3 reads TGTGCCAGCAGCTTGTGGGGCGGGGGCGCTCTCGAAGAGCAGTACTTC.

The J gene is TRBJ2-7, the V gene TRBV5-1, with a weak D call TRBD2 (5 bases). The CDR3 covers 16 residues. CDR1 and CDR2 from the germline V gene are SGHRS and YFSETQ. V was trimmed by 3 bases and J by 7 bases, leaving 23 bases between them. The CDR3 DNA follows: TGCGCCAGCAGCTATGGAGGCGGAGGCGCTGGGCGGGAGCAGTACTTC. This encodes CASSYGGGGAGREQYF.

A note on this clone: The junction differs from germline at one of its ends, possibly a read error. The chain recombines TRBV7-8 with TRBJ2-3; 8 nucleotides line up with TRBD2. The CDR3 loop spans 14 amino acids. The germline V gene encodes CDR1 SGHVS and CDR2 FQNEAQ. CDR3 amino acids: CASSLASGASNMDF. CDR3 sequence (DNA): TGTGCCAGCAGCTTAGCTAGCGGGGCCTCTAATATGGATTTT. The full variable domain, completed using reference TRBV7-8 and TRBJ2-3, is GAGVSQSPRYKVAKRGQDVALRCDPISGHVSLFWYQQALGQGPEFLTYFQNEAQLDKSGLPSDRFFAERPEGSVSTLKIQRTQQEDSAVYLCASSLASGASNMDFGPGTRLTVL.

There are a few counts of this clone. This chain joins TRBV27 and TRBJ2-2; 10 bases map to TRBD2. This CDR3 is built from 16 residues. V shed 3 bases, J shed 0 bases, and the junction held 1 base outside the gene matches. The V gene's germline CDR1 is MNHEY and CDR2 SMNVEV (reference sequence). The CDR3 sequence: CASSLGLATNTGELFF. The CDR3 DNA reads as TGTGCCAGCAGTTTGGGACTAGCGACGAACACCGGGGAGCTGTTTTTT.

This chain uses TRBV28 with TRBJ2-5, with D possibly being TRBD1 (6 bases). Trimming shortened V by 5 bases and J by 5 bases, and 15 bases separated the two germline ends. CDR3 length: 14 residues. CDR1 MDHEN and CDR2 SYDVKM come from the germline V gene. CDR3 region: CASSRTDRGETQYF. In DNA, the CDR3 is TGTGCCAGCAGTAGGACAGATCGAGGGGAGACCCAGTACTTC.

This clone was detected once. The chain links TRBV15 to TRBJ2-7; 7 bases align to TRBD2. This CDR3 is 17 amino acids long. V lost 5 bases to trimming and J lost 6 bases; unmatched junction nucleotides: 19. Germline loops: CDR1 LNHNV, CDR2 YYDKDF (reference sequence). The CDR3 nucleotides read TGTGCCACCAGCTCTGGGGAGTGGGAGGGCCTTCTGGGCGAGCAGTACTTC. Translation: CATSSGEWEGLLGEQYF.